A selection of T cell receptor beta chains follows, all from one sample in a study of cytomegalovirus exposure and HLA in healthy donors. The protocol was immunoSEQ multiplex PCR, while the TCRdb copy is restricted to in-frame clones and leaves out a portion. The sample consists of roughly 120,000 clones, roughly four fifths of them appearing once. Material for sequencing was PBMCs. The receptors stem from a man in his fifties in good health and CMV-seronegative. The CDR3 runs from the conserved cysteine through the conserved F or W. A D gene is named only where the DNA matches it firmly. Clone size is not always given. Where it is, it says once, few, many or a class for expanded clones.

j_call v_call clone_size d_call cdr3_aa cdr3_nt
TRBJ1-4 TRBV6-1 few TRBD1 CASSEWDRELFF TGTGCCAGCAGTGAATGGGACAGGGAACTGTTTTTT
TRBJ2-4 TRBV5-6 NA TRBD1 CASSWRQGANIQYF TGTGCCAGCAGCTGGCGACAGGGGGCAAACATTCAGTACTTC
TRBJ1-1 TRBV9 NA NA CASSVVSQDTEAFF TGTGCCAGCAGCGTAGTTTCTCAGGACACTGAAGCTTTCTTT
TRBJ1-2 TRBV11-2 NA NA CASSLDPEDPNYGYTF TGTGCCAGCAGCTTAGATCCCGAGGATCCTAACTATGGCTACACCTTC
TRBJ1-5 TRBV27 NA NA CASKLGTASNQPQHF TGTGCCAGCAAGCTAGGGACTGCAAGCAATCAGCCCCAGCATTTT
TRBJ2-2 TRBV11-3 few TRBD2 CASSAGGRTGELFF TGTGCCAGCTCAGCGGGGGGGCGTACCGGGGAGCTGTTTTTT
TRBJ1-5 TRBV6-5 NA NA CASSYSLGGNQPQHF TGTGCCAGCAGTTACTCCCTAGGTGGCAATCAGCCCCAGCATTTT
TRBJ1-2 TRBV7-9 NA NA CASSPQGNGYTF TGTGCCAGCAGCCCCCAGGGGAATGGCTACACCTTC
TRBJ1-4 TRBV5-4 NA NA CASSLGTGLNEKLFF TGTGCCAGCAGCTTAGGCACAGGGCTTAATGAAAAACTGTTTTTT
TRBJ1-1 TRBV11-2 few NA CASSLGTRDPEAFF TGTGCCAGCAGCTTGGGAACCAGGGATCCTGAAGCTTTCTTT
TRBJ2-2 TRBV6-1 NA NA CASSRNTGELFF TGTGCCAGCAGCCGGAACACCGGGGAGCTGTTTTTT
TRBJ1-5 TRBV7-9 once TRBD1 CSSSTDRAYQPQHF TGTTCCAGCAGCACTGACAGGGCCTATCAGCCCCAGCATTTT
TRBJ2-2 TRBV23-1 NA NA CASSRQGGGELFF TGCGCCAGCAGTCGACAGGGAGGAGGGGAGCTGTTTTTT
TRBJ1-2 TRBV7-2 NA TRBD1 CASTLRTGGGDYGYTF TGTGCCAGCACCCTCCGAACAGGGGGTGGCGACTATGGCTACACCTTC
TRBJ2-2 TRBV4-1 once NA CASSQDRGATGELFF TGCGCCAGCAGCCAAGATAGGGGTGCCACCGGGGAGCTGTTTTTT